The 9 T cell receptor beta chains below were found in one sample sequenced in a study of CD8+ T cells in alopecia areata. Treatment specified: oral pan-JAK inhibitor, 5-10 mg twice daily. RNA extraction was followed by reverse transcription into cDNA, which acted as the sequencing template. Assay used: immunoSEQ multiplex PCR; TCRdb lists only in-frame clones, some missing. The table shows 85,000 to 110,000 clones, with 70% to 90% occurring only once. This sample comprised CD8+ T cells sorted from blood, obtained at approximately week 30, from a patient treated with tofacitinib. These receptor sequences come from a human donor with alopecia areata.

The chain is built from TRBV29-1 and TRBJ2-2; D unclear. The germline CDR1 and CDR2 sequences are SQVTM and ANQGSEA. CDR3 length: 15 residues. V shed 0 bases and J shed 7 bases, with 15 bases lying between them. In DNA form, the CDR3 reads TGCAGCGTTGAAGATCTTCGGTCCTTAAGCGGGGAGCTGTTTTTT. Its translation: CSVEDLRSLSGELFF.

This chain uses TRBV13 with TRBJ2-7; the D gene could be TRBD1 or TRBD2 (5 bases each). The CDR3 is made up of 13 amino acids. Trimming removed 2 bases at V and 6 bases at J, with 11 bases between. Germline assignment: CDR1 PRHDT and CDR2 FYEKMQ (reference sequence). This chain's CDR3 is CASSLSSGTEQYF. The CDR3, as DNA: TGTGCCAGCAGCTTAAGTTCAGGGACCGAGCAGTACTTC.

This sequence joins TRBV29-1 and TRBJ2-4; D may match TRBD1 or TRBD2 (5 bases each). The CDR3 totals 13 residues. Germline V gene lookup returns CDR1 SQVTM and CDR2 ANQGSEA. Trimming stripped 2 bases from V and 5 bases from J, with 10 bases between. This chain's CDR3 is CSVEPPGQNIQYF. CDR3 DNA: TGCAGCGTTGAACCCCCGGGACAAAACATTCAGTACTTC.

The chain couples TRBV6-5 to TRBJ1-2, with unresolved D. Trimming cost V 7 bases and J 4 bases, with 10 bases left between them. The CDR3 is 12 amino acids. The germline CDR1 and CDR2 sequences are MNHEY and SVGAGI. The DNA for the CDR3 is TGTGCCAGCACGGCAGGATCCTATGGCTACACCTTC. It is translated as CASTAGSYGYTF.

CDR3 nucleotide sequence: TGTGCCAGCAGCTTCGGGACTAGCATGGCCGGGGAGCTGTTTTTT. Translating it yields CASSFGTSMAGELFF. V and J are TRBV5-6 and TRBJ2-2, with TRBD2 identical over 9 bases. This CDR3 comprises 15 residues. Germline V lookup: CDR1 SGHDT, CDR2 YYEEEE. Losses at the gene ends were 2 bases for V and 6 bases for J; bases not matched to a gene: 5.

This chain joins TRBV6-6 and TRBJ2-1, with D hard to call. The CDR3 contains 12 residues. Germline CDR1 reads MNHNY; CDR2 reads SVGAGI (reference sequence). The V and J ends lost 2 bases and 7 bases respectively, with 6 bases between them. The CDR3 protein is CASSYGINEQFF. The CDR3 coding sequence is TGTGCCAGCAGTTACGGTATAAATGAGCAGTTCTTC.

The rearrangement joins TRBV6-1 to TRBJ2-7; 9 nucleotides match TRBD1. The germline CDR1 and CDR2 sequences are MNHNS and SASEGT. This CDR3 is 15 amino acids long. Trimming cost V 3 bases and J 2 bases; bases outside gene matches: 5. Here the CDR3 reads CASSDSGTGTYEQYF. The CDR3 DNA reads TGTGCCAGCAGTGACTCCGGGACAGGGACCTACGAGCAGTACTTC.

The rearrangement links TRBV5-1 to TRBJ1-4, with no clear D. Trimming removed 0 bases at V and 0 bases at J, with 6 bases between. The germline V gene encodes CDR1 SGHRS and CDR2 YFSETQ. The CDR3 has 15 amino acids. CDR3 nucleotide sequence: TGCGCCAGCAGCTTGGGACTGACAACTAATGAAAAACTGTTTTTT. Amino acid sequence: CASSLGLTTNEKLFF.

In this sample, this clone turned up a few times. The rearrangement links TRBV5-1 to TRBJ2-2; 7 bases map to TRBD2. The CDR3 spans 16 residues. Germline V gives CDR1 SGHRS, CDR2 YFSETQ. V trimming: 7 bases; J trimming: 5 bases; junction bases outside the gene matches: 14. CDR3 sequence (DNA): TGCGCCAGCGGACCCCTCGTGGGGGGGTGTACCGGGGAGCTGTTTTTT. It encodes CASGPLVGGCTGELFF.